The 21 T cell receptor beta chains presented below share a single source sample, sequenced in a study of T cells after yellow fever vaccination. Using its own MiXCR run on the 5' RACE reads, TCRdb lists one record per CDR3 protein. The sample has tens of thousands of distinct CDR3 sequences; 5% to 6.5% are singletons. The sample in question was CD4+ T cells sorted from PBMCs, obtained more than 14 days after the first yellow fever vaccination. Receptors originate from a man aged 18 to 35 who received the YFV17D yellow fever vaccine.

V and J are TRBV7-8 and TRBJ1-2, with a weak D call TRBD1 (6 bases). CDR3 length: 18 amino acids. Germline CDR1 reads SGHVS; CDR2 reads FQNEAQ. With 1 base removed from V and 6 bases from J, the gap between germline ends came to 24 bases. The CDR3 reads CASSLDAGWSGEMDGYTF. In DNA form, the CDR3 reads TGTGCCAGCAGCTTAGACGCTGGGTGGTCAGGGGAAATGGATGGCTACACCTTC.

This clonotype was seen many times. The chain is built from TRBV6-1 and TRBJ2-7; D is uncertain. Germline-derived CDR1 and CDR2 are MNHNS and SASEGT. V gave up 6 bases and J gave up 0 bases, with 9 bases separating them. This CDR3 is 13 amino acids long. CDR3 sequence reads: CASRKRSSYEQYV. In nucleotides, the CDR3 is TGTGCCAGCAGGAAGAGAAGCTCCTACGAGCAGTACGTC.

In this sample, this clonotype turned up many times. This sequence joins TRBV7-9 and TRBJ2-1; 8 positions match TRBD1. CDR3 size: 14 residues. Losses at the gene ends were 5 bases for V and 8 bases for J; bases not matched to a gene: 8. The germline CDR1 and CDR2 sequences are SEHNR and FQNEAQ (reference sequence). Here the CDR3 DNA reads TGTGCCAGCAGCGATAACAGGGGGGCCGATGAGCAGTTCTTC. This encodes CASSDNRGADEQFF.

The CDR3 here is CASGLSGHGSPTEAFF. The DNA of the CDR3 is TGCGCCAGCGGATTATCGGGACATGGCTCTCCCACTGAAGCTTTCTTT. This chain uses TRBV23-1 with TRBJ1-1, with D perhaps TRBD1 (6 bases). TRBV23-1 is designated an ORF whose function remains uncertain. This CDR3 contains 16 residues. The ends were cut back, 8 bases at V and 4 bases at J, with 23 bases in the middle.

This clonotype was seen many times. This chain joins TRBV29-1 and TRBJ2-7, with D possibly called TRBD1 or TRBD2 (5 bases each). The germline gives CDR1 SQVTM, CDR2 ANQGSEA. The CDR3 sequence is 14 residues long. The V end was cut by 7 bases, the J end by 2 bases, with 18 bases between. CDR3 bases: TGCAGCGCTGCCACAAGGCAGGGAGCCTACGAGCAGTACTTC. Translating gives CSAATRQGAYEQYF.

This clonotype was detected many times. The chain uses TRBV19 and TRBJ2-1; 10 bases fit TRBD2. The V gene end was trimmed by 5 bases and the J gene end by 4 bases; junction bases not matched to a gene: 11. The CDR3 runs 17 residues. Germline V gene sequence: CDR1 LNHDA, CDR2 SQIVND (reference sequence). CDR3 bases: TGTGCCAGTAGTGGAGATAGCGGGGGGACAAATTACAATGAGCAGTTCTTC. Its translation is CASSGDSGGTNYNEQFF.

This clonotype was recorded many times. The chain links TRBV20-1 to TRBJ2-4, with a weak D call TRBD2 (6 bases). The CDR3 sequence is 15 residues long. The V and J ends lost 5 bases and 0 bases respectively, with 14 bases between them. Germline V gives CDR1 DFQATT, CDR2 SNEGSKA (reference sequence). This CDR3 is CSAPPGGLAKNIQYF. The CDR3, as DNA: TGCAGTGCTCCACCCGGGGGACTAGCCAAAAACATTCAGTACTTC.

This clonotype showed up many times. The V call is TRBV18, the J call TRBJ1-2; 8 nucleotides line up with TRBD1. The V segment lost 0 bases and the J segment 4 bases; nucleotides outside the gene matches: 10. This CDR3 is built from 17 residues. Germline loops: CDR1 KGHSH, CDR2 LQKENI. The CDR3 nucleotides are TGTGCCAGCTCACCACCGCAACAGGGGGAGGCCCTCTATGGCTACACCTTC. Amino acid sequence: CASSPPQQGEALYGYTF.

This clonotype was detected many times. The chain couples TRBV7-2 to TRBJ2-2, with D possibly being TRBD1 (6 bases). The germline gives CDR1 SGHTA, CDR2 FQGNSA. Between the trimmed V and J ends, which lost 5 bases and 4 bases, there was a span of 17 bases. The CDR3 covers 16 residues. The CDR3 sequence is CASSPPRGHRTGELFF. Here the CDR3 DNA reads TGTGCCAGCAGCCCCCCGAGGGGACACCGCACCGGGGAGCTGTTTTTT.

This clonotype appeared many times. The gene calls are TRBV7-2 and TRBJ2-2, with 8 bases that match TRBD1. The CDR3 totals 14 residues. V lost 5 bases and J lost 4; bases outside the gene matches: 3. Germline V lookup: CDR1 SGHTA, CDR2 FQGNSA. CDR3 sequence (DNA): TGTGCCAGCAGCACAGACAGGGGCACCGGGGAGCTGTTTTTT. It codes for CASSTDRGTGELFF. The full variable domain, with the rest looked up from reference TRBV7-2 and TRBJ2-2, is GAGVSQSPSNKVTEKGKDVELRCDPISGHTALYWYRQSLGQGLEFLIYFQGNSAPDKSGLPSDRFSAERTGGSVSTLTIQRTQQEDSAVYLCASSTDRGTGELFFGEGSRLTVL.

V is TRBV19 and J is TRBJ2-1; 8 bases align to TRBD2. The trim removed 7 bases at V and 2 bases at J, leaving 4 bases unmatched. The CDR3 consists of 14 residues. Germline CDR1 is LNHDA and CDR2 is SQIVND (reference sequence). CDR3 amino acids: CASISGGAYNEQFF. The CDR3 coding sequence is TGTGCCAGTATAAGCGGGGGAGCCTACAATGAGCAGTTCTTC.

This clonotype came up many times. The chain uses TRBV29-1 and TRBJ1-1; D is unresolved. The CDR3 spans 13 residues. Trimming shortened V by 4 bases and J by 2 bases, and 11 bases separated the two germline ends. In germline, CDR1 is SQVTM, CDR2 ANQGSEA. CDR3 amino acids: CSVALLGNTEAFF. DNA for the CDR3: TGCAGCGTTGCCCTCTTGGGTAACACTGAAGCTTTCTTT. Supplemented by reference TRBV29-1 and TRBJ1-1, the full variable domain reads SAVISQKPSRDICQRGTSLTIQCQVDSQVTMMFWYRQQPGQSLTLIATANQGSEATYESGFVIDKFPISRPNLTFSTLTVSNMSPEDSSIYLCSVALLGNTEAFFGQGTRLTVV.

This clonotype was seen at least ten times. The V and J genes are TRBV6-5 and TRBJ1-6, with 8 positions matching TRBD1. With V trimmed by 6 bases and J by 7 bases, 8 bases remained unmatched. Germline loops: CDR1 MNHEY, CDR2 SVGAGI. The CDR3 is 15 residues long. The CDR3 spells CASSLGQVLNSPLHF. The CDR3 DNA reads TGTGCCAGCAGCCTGGGACAGGTTCTCAATTCACCCCTCCACTTT.

This clonotype was seen at least ten times. The CDR3: CASSPSSLGPQHF. The CDR3 DNA follows: TGTGCCAGCAGCCCATCATCCTTGGGGCCCCAGCATTTT. The chain couples TRBV3-1 to TRBJ1-5; D is uncertain. The CDR3 sequence is 13 residues long. Looked up from germline, CDR1 is LGHDT and CDR2 is YNNKEL (reference sequence). Trimming pared 4 bases from V and 9 bases from J, leaving 13 bases between.

This clonotype was recorded many times. V gene TRBV7-3 combines with J gene TRBJ2-6; D is ambiguous. Germline V lookup: CDR1 SGHTA, CDR2 FQGTGA. V lost 2 bases to trimming and J lost 2 bases, with 13 bases between them. The CDR3 consists of 17 residues. CDR3 bases: TGTGCCAGCAGCTTATCTCCGTTGTTAACTGGGGCCAACGTCCTGACTTTC. This gives the protein CASSLSPLLTGANVLTF.

This clonotype appeared many times. This chain uses TRBV12-3 or TRBV12-4 with TRBJ2-7, with a tentative D call TRBD2 (5 bases). The CDR3 consists of 14 residues. Deletions cut 2 bases from V and 5 bases from J, with 13 bases between. The CDR3 loop is CASSLSEGSHEQYV. The CDR3 region has the DNA TGTGCCAGCAGTTTATCTGAGGGTTCCCACGAGCAGTACGTC.

This clonotype was found many times. The chain links TRBV12-3 or TRBV12-4 to TRBJ1-6; 7 positions agree with TRBD1. J gave up 10 bases and V 8 bases, and 8 bases lay outside the gene matches. The CDR3 is 13 residues long. The CDR3 here is CASGRQGVSPLHF. CDR3 nucleotide sequence: TGTGCCAGCGGACGACAGGGTGTATCACCCCTCCACTTT.

This clonotype was counted at least ten times. The rearrangement joins TRBV2 to TRBJ2-5; D not resolved. Germline CDR1 SNHLY, CDR2 FYNNEI. The CDR3 totals 13 residues. CDR3 loop: CAMAVRYQETQYF. The CDR3 coding sequence is TGTGCAATGGCAGTAAGGTACCAAGAGACCCAGTACTTC. Full variable domain (outside the CDR3, taken from reference TRBV2 and TRBJ2-5): EPEVTQTPSHQVTQMGQEVILRCVPISNHLYFYWYRQILGQKVEFLVSFYNNEISEKSEIFDDQFSVERPDGSNFTLKIRSTKLEDSAMYFCAMAVRYQETQYFGPGTRLLVL.

At least ten counts were recorded for this clonotype. J is TRBJ2-1 and V is TRBV5-1; 7 nucleotides match TRBD2. From germline, CDR1 is SGHRS and CDR2 YFSETQ. This CDR3 has 16 residues. The V gene end was trimmed by 3 bases and the J gene end by 0 bases; junction bases not matched to a gene: 6. The CDR3 loop is CASSWGGGSSYNEQFF. CDR3 DNA sequence: TGCGCCAGCAGCTGGGGCGGGGGAAGCTCCTACAATGAGCAGTTCTTC.

This clonotype was counted many times. This sequence joins TRBV7-2 and TRBJ2-5; TRBD2 matches at 11 bases. The CDR3 has 16 residues. V lost 5 bases and J lost 4; bases outside the gene matches: 9. The germline gives CDR1 SGHTA, CDR2 FQGNSA. In DNA form, the CDR3 reads TGTGCCAGCAGCCAACGGACTAGCGGGTTGGGAGAGACCCAGTACTTC. This gives the protein CASSQRTSGLGETQYF.

This clonotype has a count of ten or more. The chain carries TRBV7-7 and TRBJ2-5, with 7 bases that match TRBD1. The germline V gene has CDR1 SSHAT and CDR2 FNYEAQ (reference sequence). With V trimmed by 2 bases and J by 4 bases, 7 bases remained unmatched. This CDR3 has 15 amino acids. CDR3 DNA: TGTGCCAGCAGCTTAAGACAGGGTTGGTCAGAGACCCAGTACTTC. This sequence encodes CASSLRQGWSETQYF.